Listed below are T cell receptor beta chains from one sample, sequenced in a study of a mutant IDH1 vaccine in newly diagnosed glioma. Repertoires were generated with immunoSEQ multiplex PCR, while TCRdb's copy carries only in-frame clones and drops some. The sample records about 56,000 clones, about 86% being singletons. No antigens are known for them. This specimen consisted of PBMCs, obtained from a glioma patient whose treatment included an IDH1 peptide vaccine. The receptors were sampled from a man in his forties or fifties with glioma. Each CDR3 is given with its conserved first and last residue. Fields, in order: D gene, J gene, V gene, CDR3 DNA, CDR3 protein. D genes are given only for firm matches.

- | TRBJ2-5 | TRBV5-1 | TGCGCCAGCAGCTTGGTCCCGGACATTCGGGAGACCCAGTACTTC | CASSLVPDIRETQYF
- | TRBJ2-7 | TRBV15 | TGTGCCACCAGCAGAGTCGGTGGACTTCCCCCGTACGAGCAGTACTTC | CATSRVGGLPPYEQYF
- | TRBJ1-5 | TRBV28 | TGTGCCAGCAGTTCCACAGGCCTTAGCAATCAGCCCCAGCATTTT | CASSSTGLSNQPQHF
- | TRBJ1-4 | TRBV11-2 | TGTGCCAGCAGCCCTAGGGGGAATGAAAAACTGTTTTTT | CASSPRGNEKLFF
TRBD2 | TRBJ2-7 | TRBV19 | TGTGCCAGTAGACGGGGGGGAGCGAGCTCCTACGAGCAGTACTTC | CASRRGGASSYEQYF